What follows are 20 T cell receptor beta chains derived from one specimen sequenced in a study of shared clonotypes between healthy human individuals. Data came from immunoSEQ multiplex PCR; TCRdb stores just in-frame clones and leaves some out. The data contain around 480,000 clones, almost 80% of them seen just once; the ten biggest clones take up around an eighth. Material: PBMCs. These receptors were collected from a woman aged 40 to 50 in good health. Some clones in this sample may be carry-over from other donors' samples.

The chain is built from TRBV27 and TRBJ1-1; D call uncertain. Germline CDR1 reads MNHEY; CDR2 reads SMNVEV (reference sequence). The length of the CDR3 is 15 residues. V was pared by 5 bases and J by 0 bases, with 13 bases between. The CDR3 DNA sequence: TGTGCCAGCAGTCACCACAGAGATTTGAACACTGAAGCTTTCTTT. Translation gives CASSHHRDLNTEAFF.

This clone was counted a few times. The chain links TRBV7-2 to TRBJ2-7, with a possible D match to TRBD2 (6 bases). The length of the CDR3 is 14 residues. Trimming removed 1 base from V and 4 bases from J, with 11 bases in between. Per the germline V gene, CDR1 is SGHTA and CDR2 is FQGNSA. CDR3 protein: CASSLDGGKYEQYF. DNA for the CDR3: TGTGCCAGCAGCTTAGACGGGGGAAAATACGAGCAGTACTTC.

This clone was picked up many times. This CDR3 is also generated by other DNA sequences in the sample. The chain is built from TRBV5-4 and TRBJ1-2; D is possibly TRBD1 (6 bases). The CDR3 is made up of 14 amino acids. CDR1 SGHNT and CDR2 YYREEE come from the germline V gene (reference sequence). V shed 2 bases and J shed 6 bases, with 14 bases lying between them. Here the CDR3 reads CASSLTQGADGYTF. In DNA, the CDR3 is TGTGCCAGCAGCTTAACACAGGGAGCTGATGGCTACACCTTC.

The genes are TRBV30 and TRBJ2-4; D possibly matches TRBD1 or TRBD2 (6 bases each). With 1 base removed from V and 9 bases from J, the gap between germline ends came to 10 bases. CDR3 length equals 12 residues. Germline V gives CDR1 GTSNPN, CDR2 SVGIG (reference sequence). CDR3 amino acids: CAWSEGGSIQYF. CDR3 bases: TGTGCCTGGAGTGAGGGGGGAAGCATTCAGTACTTC.

A word on this clone: Being one base from a much bigger clone, this may be a read error. The J gene is TRBJ2-5, the V gene TRBV7-9, with 10 bases identical to TRBD2. Germline V lookup: CDR1 SEHNR, CDR2 FQNEAQ (reference sequence). Unmatched junction bases numbered 3, after V lost 5 bases and J lost 3 bases. This CDR3 contains 14 residues. CDR3 in amino acids: CASSTGLAEETQYF. The DNA for the CDR3 is TGTGCCAGCAGCACCGGACTAGCGGAAGAGACCCAGTACTTC.

This sequence joins TRBV7-2 and TRBJ2-7; 15 nucleotides agree with TRBD2. Germline V CDR1 and CDR2: SGHTA, FQGNSA. The CDR3 loop spans 18 amino acids. V shed 1 base, J shed 2 bases, and the junction held 6 bases outside the gene matches. The CDR3 spells CASSLGRTSGREAYEQYF. The CDR3 bases are TGTGCCAGCAGCTTAGGGCGGACTAGCGGGAGGGAAGCCTACGAGCAGTACTTC.

This clone has just a few counts. The chain employs TRBV10-3 and TRBJ2-5, with 7 nucleotides matching TRBD2. V shed 2 bases, J shed 0 bases, and the junction held 9 bases outside the gene matches. Germline CDR1 is ENHRY and CDR2 is SYGVKD. The CDR3 contains 17 residues. CDR3 region: CAISEGQTSEDQETQYF. The DNA for the CDR3 is TGTGCCATCAGTGAGGGCCAAACTAGCGAGGACCAAGAGACCCAGTACTTC.

V and J are TRBV5-6 and TRBJ1-3; D is unresolved. Germline V gives CDR1 SGHDT, CDR2 YYEEEE. This CDR3 comprises 17 residues. Trimming removed 4 bases from V and 0 bases from J, with 17 bases in between. The CDR3 is CASSVGPSLGSGNTIYF. CDR3 DNA: TGTGCCAGCAGCGTAGGACCGTCGTTGGGCTCTGGAAACACCATATATTTT.

The V gene is TRBV2, the J gene TRBJ2-1; D is perhaps TRBD2 (6 bases). The germline V gene has CDR1 SNHLY and CDR2 FYNNEI. The CDR3 length is 16 residues. The V and J ends lost 6 bases and 0 bases respectively, with 15 bases between them. The chain's CDR3 is CASRRDFASSYNEQFF. As DNA, the CDR3 is TGTGCCAGCAGAAGGGACTTCGCCAGCTCCTACAATGAGCAGTTCTTC.

J is TRBJ2-7 and V is TRBV7-9; TRBD2 agrees at 8 bases. CDR3 length: 14 residues. With V trimmed by 1 base and J by 6 bases, 5 bases remained unmatched. Germline CDR1 SEHNR, CDR2 FQNEAQ (reference sequence). As DNA, the CDR3 is TGTGCCAGCAGCTTAGATGGGACTAGTACCGAGCAGTACTTC. This translates into CASSLDGTSTEQYF.

The rearrangement uses TRBV6-5 and TRBJ1-2; 12 bases match TRBD1. Unmatched junction bases numbered 8, after V lost 5 bases and J lost 7 bases. CDR1 is MNHEY and CDR2 is SVGAGI in the germline V gene. The CDR3 consists of 15 residues. CDR3 sequence: CASSTRDRGLGGYTF. CDR3 in DNA: TGTGCCAGCAGTACCCGGGACAGGGGGCTTGGTGGCTACACCTTC.

In DNA form, the CDR3 reads TGTGCCAGCAGCGTAGGGGCTAGCGGGAGTGCAGATACGCAGTATTTT. Protein sequence: CASSVGASGSADTQYF. The chain combines TRBV9 with TRBJ2-3; 10 positions agree with TRBD2. The length of the CDR3 is 16 residues. After removal of 0 bases from V and 4 bases from J, the junction contained 5 bases not matched to a gene. CDR1 SGDLS and CDR2 YYNGEE come from the germline V gene.

The chain couples TRBV19 to TRBJ2-7; possibly TRBD1 for D (6 bases). Germline lookup yields CDR1 LNHDA and CDR2 SQIVND (reference sequence). This CDR3 has 14 amino acids. V was clipped by 3 bases and J by 3 bases, with 12 bases between them. CDR3 coding DNA: TGTGCCAGTAGTATGGGCCAGGGGTTCTACGAGCAGTACTTC. Its protein is CASSMGQGFYEQYF.

This clone was seen a handful of times. The rearrangement joins TRBV7-2 to TRBJ2-1, with 7 bases aligning to TRBD1. Unmatched junction bases numbered 10, after V lost 5 bases and J lost 9 bases. The CDR3 has 14 amino acids. Germline V gives CDR1 SGHTA, CDR2 FQGNSA. In DNA form, the CDR3 reads TGTGCCAGCAGCGCCGGGACAGCCTCGAGTGAGCAGTTCTTC. Its translation: CASSAGTASSEQFF.

The V gene is TRBV7-9, the J gene TRBJ2-7; 7 bases match TRBD1. This CDR3 spans 15 amino acids. CDR1 and CDR2 (germline): SEHNR, FQNEAQ (reference sequence). The V segment lost 1 base and the J segment 2 bases; nucleotides outside the gene matches: 5. CDR3 in DNA: TGTGCCAGCAGCTTAGAAGGGGGACAGACCTACGAGCAGTACTTC. This gives the protein CASSLEGGQTYEQYF.

The chain links TRBV19 to TRBJ2-1; 9 nucleotides agree with TRBD2. The CDR3 length is 15 residues. The V gene end was trimmed by 3 bases and the J gene end by 4 bases; junction bases not matched to a gene: 4. CDR1 is LNHDA and CDR2 is SQIVND in the germline V gene (reference sequence). The CDR3 spells CASSILAGEYNEQFF. The DNA of the CDR3 is TGTGCCAGTAGTATCTTAGCGGGAGAGTACAATGAGCAGTTCTTC.

The CDR3 sequence: CSVEGTGRYEQYF. CDR3 nucleotide sequence: TGCAGCGTTGAAGGGACAGGACGATACGAGCAGTACTTC. The genes are TRBV29-1 and TRBJ2-7; TRBD1 matches 7 bases. The germline V gene has CDR1 SQVTM and CDR2 ANQGSEA. This CDR3 has 13 amino acids. V lost 1 base and J lost 4; bases outside the gene matches: 4.

The chain links TRBV5-8 to TRBJ2-2; no definite D call. The germline V and J ends were trimmed by 1 base and 5 bases, with 9 bases remaining between them. In germline, CDR1 is SGHTS, CDR2 YDEGEE. The length of the CDR3 is 14 residues. CDR3 protein: CASSLRLGTGELFF. The CDR3 bases are TGTGCCAGCAGCTTGCGTTTAGGAACCGGGGAGCTGTTTTTT.

This clone appeared a single time. This sample includes further DNA sequences coding for the same CDR3. V usage is TRBV20-1 and J usage is TRBJ2-7; 7 bases align to TRBD2. Germline V lookup: CDR1 DFQATT, CDR2 SNEGSKA (reference sequence). The CDR3 contains 11 residues. Trimming removed 7 bases from V and 2 bases from J; junction bases left unmatched: 2. CDR3 DNA: TGCAGTGTAAGCGGGACCTACGAGCAGTACTTC. This encodes CSVSGTYEQYF.

This chain joins TRBV27 and TRBJ2-2; possibly TRBD1 or TRBD2 for D (5 bases each). V lost 9 bases to trimming and J lost 5 bases, with 13 bases between them. The CDR3 runs 13 residues. CDR1 is MNHEY, CDR2 SMNVEV, per germline (reference sequence). The CDR3: CASQFGGTGELFF. The CDR3 DNA follows: TGTGCCAGTCAGTTTGGGGGAACCGGGGAGCTGTTTTTT.